The 5 T cell receptor beta chains presented below share a single source sample, sequenced in a study of T cell responses to AZD1222 COVID-19 vaccine (dated by TCRdb to about 2021). Preparation of the library involved the immunoSEQ multiplex PCR assay. Not all clones reach the TCRdb copy of this immuneACCESS table, which keeps in-frame sequences only. Checked studies attribute under half of the gap to unresolved V genes and leave the rest unexplained. The sample table records about 120,000 clones; 90% to 95% of these occur just once. The ten biggest clones cover approximately 2.8% of the sample. Taken with the paper, the label for time point translates to: baseline before first vaccination. The sample in question was peripheral blood, obtained on day 0 of AZD1222 vaccination. The receptors shown here come from an adult in good health.

This chain joins TRBV6-5 and TRBJ1-1; D is possibly TRBD1 (5 bases). The germline V and J ends were trimmed by 6 bases and 3 bases, with 14 bases remaining between them. Germline V lookup: CDR1 MNHEY, CDR2 SVGAGI. This CDR3 comprises 14 residues. CDR3 in DNA: TGTGCCAGCAGCCCAGTGGGGGGGGACACTGAAGCTTTCTTT. Translation gives CASSPVGGDTEAFF.

J is TRBJ2-5 and V is TRBV2; D might be TRBD1 (8 bases). Germline V gene sequence: CDR1 SNHLY, CDR2 FYNNEI. The CDR3 covers 15 residues. The V and J ends lost 6 bases and 7 bases respectively, with 21 bases between them. CDR3 sequence reads: CASRQDWTGRGTQYF. The CDR3 DNA is TGTGCCAGCAGACAAGATTGGACAGGGAGGGGGACCCAGTACTTC.

The rearrangement uses TRBV11-2 and TRBJ2-2; the match to TRBD1 covers 8 bases. The J segment lost 5 bases and the V segment lost 8 bases, leaving 10 bases of the junction unmatched. The CDR3 totals 15 residues. Germline assignment: CDR1 SGHAT and CDR2 FQNNGV. The CDR3 DNA reads as TGTGCCAGCCTACACCCAGACAGGGGTACCGGGGAGCTGTTTTTT. Amino acid sequence: CASLHPDRGTGELFF.

V usage is TRBV27 and J usage is TRBJ2-3; TRBD2 is a possible D gene (6 bases). CDR1 is MNHEY and CDR2 is SMNVEV in the germline V gene (reference sequence). The CDR3 loop spans 14 amino acids. The germline V and J ends were trimmed by 7 bases and 4 bases, with 15 bases remaining between them. Written as DNA, the CDR3 is TGTGCCAGCATAGCGGCAGGGTGGCCAGATACGCAGTATTTT. Translation: CASIAAGWPDTQYF.

The chain links TRBV5-1 to TRBJ1-5, with unresolved D. This CDR3 region has 14 residues. V shed 0 bases and J shed 6 bases, with 10 bases lying between them. Germline V gene lookup returns CDR1 SGHRS and CDR2 YFSETQ. The CDR3 reads CASSLGQAGQPQHF. The DNA of the CDR3 is TGCGCCAGCAGCTTGGGGCAGGCGGGTCAGCCCCAGCATTTT.